Presented here are 19 T cell receptor beta chains from one specimen sequenced in a study of shared clonotypes between healthy human individuals. Libraries were prepared by immunoSEQ multiplex PCR; TCRdb keeps only in-frame clonotypes and omits some of them. Among 800,000 to 1,200,000 clones listed, 78% were seen once. The source material was memory CD4+ T cells from PBMCs. As for subset: CD45RA-negative fraction. These receptors were collected from a man aged 18 to 30 in good health. Some clones in this sample may be carry-over from other donors' samples.

This clone was found once. The same CDR3 also results from other DNA sequences found in this sample. This chain links TRBV29-1 with TRBJ2-3; D gene uncertain. Trimming shortened V by 2 bases and J by 4 bases, and 4 bases separated the two germline ends. There are 11 residues in the CDR3. Germline-derived CDR1 and CDR2 are SQVTM and ANQGSEA. CDR3 sequence reads: CSVERADTQYF. The CDR3, as DNA: TGCAGCGTTGAAAGGGCAGATACGCAGTATTTT.

The chain couples TRBV5-5 to TRBJ2-3, with TRBD2 identical over 10 bases. CDR3 length: 14 amino acids. The trim removed 4 bases at V and 4 bases at J, leaving 3 bases unmatched. Germline V CDR1 and CDR2: SGHKS, YYEKEE (reference sequence). The CDR3 is CASSLAGVADTQYF. CDR3 bases: TGTGCCAGCAGCCTAGCGGGAGTCGCAGATACGCAGTATTTT.

The genes are TRBV5-1 and TRBJ2-7; weak D call: TRBD2 (5 bases). Germline CDR1 and CDR2: SGHRS and YFSETQ. V was shortened by 4 bases and J by 6 bases, with 17 bases between the two germline ends. The CDR3 has 14 amino acids. As DNA, the CDR3 is TGCGCCAGCAGCGTAACGGGATCGACCATCGAGCAGTACTTC. Amino acid sequence: CASSVTGSTIEQYF.

This clone has more than one count but fewer than ten. The CDR3 sequence: CASMSGNNQPQHF. The CDR3 DNA sequence: TGTGCCAGTATGTCAGGGAACAATCAGCCCCAGCATTTT. V usage is TRBV19 and J usage is TRBJ1-5, with D possibly being TRBD1 (5 bases). Germline-derived CDR1 and CDR2 are LNHDA and SQIVND (reference sequence). The CDR3 has 13 amino acids. V lost 7 bases, J lost 3 bases, and 10 bases lay in between.

This rearrangement joins TRBV5-1 to TRBJ2-7, with no clear D. Germline V gene lookup returns CDR1 SGHRS and CDR2 YFSETQ. The CDR3 is made up of 12 amino acids. The V gene lost 1 base and the J gene lost 6 bases, with 8 bases spanning the gap. In DNA, the CDR3 is TGCGCCAGCAGCTTGAGCGAGTCCGAGCAGTACTTC. Translated: CASSLSESEQYF.

This chain uses TRBV7-8 with TRBJ2-7; unclear D gene. Germline-derived CDR1 and CDR2 are SGHVS and FQNEAQ. Trimming left V 5 bases short and J 2 bases short, with 16 bases between. This CDR3 comprises 15 residues. The CDR3 protein is CASSRPSALAYEQYF. The CDR3 DNA follows: TGTGCCAGCAGCCGTCCTTCGGCCCTGGCCTACGAGCAGTACTTC.

This clone occurred a few times. The V gene is TRBV18, the J gene TRBJ2-1, with 7 bases that match TRBD1. V trimming: 4 bases; J trimming: 4 bases; junction bases outside the gene matches: 4. The CDR3 loop spans 14 amino acids. Germline V CDR1 and CDR2: KGHSH, LQKENI. For the CDR3, the DNA is TGTGCCAGCTCACTAGGGACAGCTTACAATGAGCAGTTCTTC. It specifies CASSLGTAYNEQFF.

The CDR3 DNA follows: TGCGCCAGCAGCTTGGCAGGGGGGCAGGGCGAAAAACTGTTTTTT. Amino acid sequence: CASSLAGGQGEKLFF. The chain links TRBV5-1 to TRBJ1-4; 7 bases are shared with TRBD1. Unmatched junction bases numbered 7, after V lost 0 bases and J lost 8 bases. CDR1 SGHRS and CDR2 YFSETQ come from the germline V gene. The CDR3 runs 15 residues.

The chain is built from TRBV4-1 and TRBJ2-5; D is uncertain. CDR3 length: 15 amino acids. Trimming shortened V by 2 bases and J by 1 base, and 11 bases separated the two germline ends. Germline V gene data show CDR1 as MGHRA and CDR2 as YSYEKL. The CDR3 DNA follows: TGCGCCAGCAGCCAATCTGAGAGCATCCAAGAGACCCAGTACTTC. This gives the protein CASSQSESIQETQYF.

This clone has a single count. The chain links TRBV4-1 to TRBJ2-5; 7 bases fit TRBD2. V was pared by 0 bases and J by 4 bases, with 11 bases of the junction left unmatched. CDR1 and CDR2 from the germline V gene are MGHRA and YSYEKL. The CDR3 has 17 residues. The CDR3 loop reads CASSQEETGIAGETQYF. The CDR3 nucleotides are TGCGCCAGCAGCCAAGAGGAAACGGGGATAGCGGGAGAGACCCAGTACTTC.

About this clone itself: This specimen includes other DNA sequences encoding the same CDR3. The genes are TRBV27 and TRBJ1-1; 7 bases are a match to TRBD1. Looked up from germline, CDR1 is MNHEY and CDR2 is SMNVEV (reference sequence). Germline trimming cut 6 bases from V and 0 bases from J; bases unmatched to any gene: 7. This CDR3 comprises 15 residues. Here the CDR3 reads CASSLKQGMNTEAFF. CDR3 sequence (DNA): TGTGCCAGCAGCCTTAAACAGGGGATGAACACTGAAGCTTTCTTT.

The DNA for the CDR3 is TGTGCCAGCAGCGACCGAGACGGCGCGAACACCGGGGAGCTGTTTTTT. Translated: CASSDRDGANTGELFF. The V call is TRBV7-3, the J call TRBJ2-2; D ambiguous. The CDR3 consists of 16 residues. The germline CDR1 and CDR2 sequences are SGHTA and FQGTGA. V dropped 5 bases and J dropped 0 bases, with 13 bases sitting between them.

The gene calls are TRBV20-1 and TRBJ1-1, with D possibly TRBD1 on 5 matching bases. This CDR3 comprises 11 residues. Trimming shortened V by 3 bases and J by 8 bases, and 10 bases separated the two germline ends. Germline CDR1 reads DFQATT; CDR2 reads SNEGSKA (reference sequence). CDR3 region: CSASGTKEAFF. The CDR3 nucleotides are TGCAGTGCTAGCGGGACGAAGGAAGCTTTCTTT.

This chain joins TRBV6-1 and TRBJ2-7; 7 nucleotides match TRBD1. V was clipped by 0 bases and J by 3 bases; unmatched bases: 5. Germline loops: CDR1 MNHNS, CDR2 SASEGT. This CDR3 has 15 residues. The CDR3 here is CASSEAPRQGYEQYF. CDR3 nucleotides: TGTGCCAGCAGTGAAGCCCCACGACAGGGCTACGAGCAGTACTTC.

This clone was found many times. The rearrangement joins TRBV9 to TRBJ1-1, with D unclear. The CDR3 has 14 amino acids. Germline V CDR1 and CDR2: SGDLS, YYNGEE. V lost 0 bases and J lost 5, with 11 bases in between. The CDR3 loop is CASSVAPRETEAFF. The CDR3 nucleotides are TGTGCCAGCAGCGTAGCTCCCCGGGAAACTGAAGCTTTCTTT.

On this clone itself: Other nucleotide sequences in the sample specify the same CDR3. V gene TRBV5-8 combines with J gene TRBJ2-1; 12 nucleotides align to TRBD2. CDR3 length equals 15 residues. Trimming at V came to 2 bases and at J to 7 bases, leaving 4 bases not matched to a gene. Germline V lookup: CDR1 SGHTS, CDR2 YDEGEE. The CDR3 loop reads CASSLGTSGRNEQFF. The DNA of the CDR3 is TGTGCCAGCAGCTTAGGCACTAGCGGGAGGAATGAGCAGTTCTTC.

The chain carries TRBV5-1 and TRBJ2-3; D ambiguous. The germline CDR1 and CDR2 sequences are SGHRS and YFSETQ. The V and J ends lost 4 bases and 3 bases respectively, with 15 bases between them. The CDR3 is made up of 15 amino acids. CDR3 coding DNA: TGCGCCAGCAGCCTAGGTAACGTAGGGACAGATACGCAGTATTTT. Encoded protein: CASSLGNVGTDTQYF.

This chain joins TRBV11-1 and TRBJ2-5; maybe TRBD1 (6 bases). CDR1 is SGHAT and CDR2 is FQDESV in the germline V gene (reference sequence). With 6 bases removed from V and 4 bases from J, the gap between germline ends came to 15 bases. The CDR3 spans 14 residues. The CDR3: CASSTGPFGETQYF. In nucleotides, the CDR3 is TGTGCCAGCAGTACAGGGCCCTTTGGAGAGACCCAGTACTTC. The full variable domain, with the rest looked up from reference TRBV11-1 and TRBJ2-5, is EAEVAQSPRYKITEKSQAVAFWCDPISGHATLYWYRQILGQGPELLVQFQDESVVDDSQLPKDRFSAERLKGVDSTLKIQPAELGDSAMYLCASSTGPFGETQYFGPGTRLLVL.

This chain joins TRBV4-1 and TRBJ1-3; 7 bases line up with TRBD1. The CDR3 is 16 residues long. With 5 bases clipped from V and 4 bases from J, the junction kept 11 bases outside the gene matches. Germline CDR1 is MGHRA and CDR2 is YSYEKL. In DNA, the CDR3 is TGCGCCAGCAGCAATCAGGGGGGGGCGCCGGGAAACACCATATATTTT. Translated, it gives CASSNQGGAPGNTIYF.